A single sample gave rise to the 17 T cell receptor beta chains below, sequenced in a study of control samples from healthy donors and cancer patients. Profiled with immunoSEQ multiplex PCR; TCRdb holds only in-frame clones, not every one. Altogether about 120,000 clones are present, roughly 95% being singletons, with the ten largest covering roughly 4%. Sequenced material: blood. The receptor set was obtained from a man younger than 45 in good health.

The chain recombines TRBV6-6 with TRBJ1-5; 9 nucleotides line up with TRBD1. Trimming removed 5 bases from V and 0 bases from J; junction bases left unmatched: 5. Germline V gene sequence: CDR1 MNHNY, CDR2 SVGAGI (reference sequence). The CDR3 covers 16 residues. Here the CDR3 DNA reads TGTGCCAGCAGTCCACAGGGGGCACATAGCAATCAGCCCCAGCATTTT. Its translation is CASSPQGAHSNQPQHF.

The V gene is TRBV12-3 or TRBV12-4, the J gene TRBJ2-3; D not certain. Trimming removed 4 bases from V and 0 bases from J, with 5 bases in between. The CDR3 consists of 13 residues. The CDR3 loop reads CASSSTSTDTQYF. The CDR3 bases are TGTGCCAGCAGTTCGACTAGCACAGATACGCAGTATTTT.

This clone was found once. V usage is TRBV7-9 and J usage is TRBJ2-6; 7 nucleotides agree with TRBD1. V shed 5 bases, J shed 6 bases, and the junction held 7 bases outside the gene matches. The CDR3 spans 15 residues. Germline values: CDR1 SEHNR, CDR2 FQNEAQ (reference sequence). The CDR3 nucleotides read TGTGCCAGCAGCGGCAGGGGGAAAGAGGCCAACGTCCTGACTTTC. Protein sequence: CASSGRGKEANVLTF.

The CDR3 nucleotides are TGCGCCAGCAGCCGAGGAGGAGAAAACAACTACGAGCAGTACTTC. Amino acids: CASSRGGENNYEQYF. V is TRBV5-1 and J is TRBJ2-7; maybe TRBD2 (5 bases). The germline V gene encodes CDR1 SGHRS and CDR2 YFSETQ. The CDR3 is made up of 15 amino acids. V was clipped by 4 bases and J by 3 bases, with 17 bases between them.

Here the CDR3 DNA reads TGCGCCAGCAGACATGACAGTGGTCGCTACCAAGAGACCCAGTACTTC. Amino acid sequence: CASRHDSGRYQETQYF. V is TRBV10-1 and J is TRBJ2-5; TRBD1 might be the D (5 bases). Germline V gives CDR1 WNHNN, CDR2 SYGVQD (reference sequence). V gave up 6 bases and J gave up 0 bases, with 17 bases separating them. CDR3 length: 16 amino acids.

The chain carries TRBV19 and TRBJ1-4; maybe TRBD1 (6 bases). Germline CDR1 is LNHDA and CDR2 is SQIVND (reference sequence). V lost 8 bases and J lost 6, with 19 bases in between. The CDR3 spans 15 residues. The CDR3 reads CASADSGAGHEKLFF. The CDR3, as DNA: TGTGCCAGTGCGGACAGCGGGGCAGGTCATGAAAAACTGTTTTTT.

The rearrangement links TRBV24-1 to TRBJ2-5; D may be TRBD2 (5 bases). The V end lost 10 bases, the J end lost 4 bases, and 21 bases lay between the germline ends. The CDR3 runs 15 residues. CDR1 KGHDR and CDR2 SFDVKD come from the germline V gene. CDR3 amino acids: CATSGSRGRGETQYF. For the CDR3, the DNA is TGTGCCACGAGCGGCAGCCGCGGGCGAGGAGAGACCCAGTACTTC.

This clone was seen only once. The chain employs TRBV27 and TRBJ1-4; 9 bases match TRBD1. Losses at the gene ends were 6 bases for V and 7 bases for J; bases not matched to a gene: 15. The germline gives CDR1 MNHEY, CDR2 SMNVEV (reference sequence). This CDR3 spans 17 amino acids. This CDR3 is CASRPRDRVGVGEKLFF. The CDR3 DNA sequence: TGTGCCAGCAGACCCCGGGACAGGGTTGGTGTTGGTGAAAAACTGTTTTTT.

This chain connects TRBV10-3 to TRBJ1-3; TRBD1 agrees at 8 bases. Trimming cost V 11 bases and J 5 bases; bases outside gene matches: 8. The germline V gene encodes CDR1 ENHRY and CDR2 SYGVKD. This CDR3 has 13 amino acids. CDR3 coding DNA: TGTGCCGCACCACAGGGGGTAAGAAACACCATATATTTT. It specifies CAAPQGVRNTIYF.

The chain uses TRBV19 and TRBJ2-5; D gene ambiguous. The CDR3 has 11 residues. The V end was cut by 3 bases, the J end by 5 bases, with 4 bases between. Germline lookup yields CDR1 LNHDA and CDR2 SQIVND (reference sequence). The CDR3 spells CASSIRETQYF. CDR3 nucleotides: TGTGCCAGTAGTATTAGGGAGACCCAGTACTTC. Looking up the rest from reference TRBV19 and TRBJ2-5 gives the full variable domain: DGGITQSPKYLFRKEGQNVTLSCEQNLNHDAMYWYRQDPGQGLRLIYYSQIVNDFQKGDIAEGYSVSREKKESFPLTVTSAQKNPTAFYLCASSIRETQYFGPGTRLLVL.

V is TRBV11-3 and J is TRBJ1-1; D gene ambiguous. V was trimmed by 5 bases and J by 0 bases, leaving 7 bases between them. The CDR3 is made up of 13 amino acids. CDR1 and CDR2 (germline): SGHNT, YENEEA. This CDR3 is CASSPGVNTEAFF. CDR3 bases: TGTGCCAGCAGCCCCGGGGTGAACACTGAAGCTTTCTTT.

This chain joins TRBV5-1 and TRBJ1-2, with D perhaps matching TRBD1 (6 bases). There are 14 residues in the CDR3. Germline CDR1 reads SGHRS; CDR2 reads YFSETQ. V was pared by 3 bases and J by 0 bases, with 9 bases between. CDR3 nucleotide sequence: TGCGCCAGCAGCTCGACAGGAACTAACTATGGCTACACCTTC. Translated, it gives CASSSTGTNYGYTF.

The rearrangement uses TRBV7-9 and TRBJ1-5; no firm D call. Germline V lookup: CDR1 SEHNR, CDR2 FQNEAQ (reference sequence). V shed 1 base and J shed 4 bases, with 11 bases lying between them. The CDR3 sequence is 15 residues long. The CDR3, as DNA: TGTGCCAGCAGCTTAGGATCAGGTACTAATCAGCCCCAGCATTTT. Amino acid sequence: CASSLGSGTNQPQHF. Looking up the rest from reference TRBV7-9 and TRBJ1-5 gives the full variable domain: DTGVSQNPRHKITKRGQNVTFRCDPISEHNRLYWYRQTLGQGPEFLTYFQNEAQLEKSRLLSDRFSAERPKGSFSTLEIQRTEQGDSAMYLCASSLGSGTNQPQHFGDGTRLSIL.

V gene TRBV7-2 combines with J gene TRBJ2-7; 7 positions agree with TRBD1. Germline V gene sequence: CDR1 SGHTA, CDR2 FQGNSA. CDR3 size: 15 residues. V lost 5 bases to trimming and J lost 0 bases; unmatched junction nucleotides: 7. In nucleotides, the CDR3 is TGTGCCAGCAGCCCGAGGGACAGCCTCTCCTACGAGCAGTACTTC. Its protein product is CASSPRDSLSYEQYF. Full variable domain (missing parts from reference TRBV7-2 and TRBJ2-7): GAGVSQSPSNKVTEKGKDVELRCDPISGHTALYWYRQSLGQGLEFLIYFQGNSAPDKSGLPSDRFSAERTGGSVSTLTIQRTQQEDSAVYLCASSPRDSLSYEQYFGPGTRLTVT.

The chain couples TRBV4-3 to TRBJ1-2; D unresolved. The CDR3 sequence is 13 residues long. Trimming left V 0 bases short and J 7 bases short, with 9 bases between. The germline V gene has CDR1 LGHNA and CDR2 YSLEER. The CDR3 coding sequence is TGCGCCAGCAGCCAAGATGCAGGTAGTGGCTACACCTTC. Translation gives CASSQDAGSGYTF.

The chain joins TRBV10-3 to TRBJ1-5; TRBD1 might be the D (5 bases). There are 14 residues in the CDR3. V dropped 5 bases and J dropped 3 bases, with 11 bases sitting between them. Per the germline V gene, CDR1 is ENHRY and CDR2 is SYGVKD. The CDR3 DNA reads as TGTGCCATCAGTCAGACAGAGCTCAATCAGCCCCAGCATTTT. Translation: CAISQTELNQPQHF.

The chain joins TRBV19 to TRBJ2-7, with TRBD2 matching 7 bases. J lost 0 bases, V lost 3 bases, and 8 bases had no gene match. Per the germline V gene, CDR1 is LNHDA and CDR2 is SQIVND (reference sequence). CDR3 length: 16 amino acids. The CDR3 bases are TGTGCCAGTAGTATTGGACCGTCGGGGGGCTCCTACGAGCAGTACTTC. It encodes CASSIGPSGGSYEQYF.